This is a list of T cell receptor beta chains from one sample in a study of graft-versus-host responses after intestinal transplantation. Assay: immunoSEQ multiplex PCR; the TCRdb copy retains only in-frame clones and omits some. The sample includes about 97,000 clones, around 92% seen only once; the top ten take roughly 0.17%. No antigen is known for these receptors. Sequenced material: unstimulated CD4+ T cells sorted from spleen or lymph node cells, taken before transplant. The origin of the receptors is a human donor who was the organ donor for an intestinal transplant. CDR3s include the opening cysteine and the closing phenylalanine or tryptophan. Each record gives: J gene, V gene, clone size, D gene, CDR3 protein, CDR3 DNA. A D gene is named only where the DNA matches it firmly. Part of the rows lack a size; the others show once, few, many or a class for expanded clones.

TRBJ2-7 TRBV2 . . CASSEGRTRTYF TGTGCCAGCAGTGAAGGTCGAACTAGGACGTACTTC
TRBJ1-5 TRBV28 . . CASSFSRGWGNQPQHF TGTGCCAGCAGTTTTAGTCGGGGATGGGGCAATCAGCCCCAGCATTTT
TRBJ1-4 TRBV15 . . CATSRDRGIGEKLFF TGTGCCACCAGCAGAGATCGGGGTATCGGTGAAAAACTGTTTTTT
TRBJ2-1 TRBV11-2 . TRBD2 CASSSGLANEQFF TGTGCCAGCAGCTCGGGACTAGCAAATGAGCAGTTCTTC
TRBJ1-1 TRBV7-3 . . CASSLGNRAETFF TGTGCCAGCAGCTTAGGCAACAGGGCTGAAACTTTCTTT
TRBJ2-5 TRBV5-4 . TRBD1 CASSFDRGRETQYF TGTGCCAGCAGTTTCGACAGGGGTAGAGAGACCCAGTACTTC
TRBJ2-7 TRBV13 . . CASLTWGTYEQYF TGTGCCAGCCTCACCTGGGGCACCTACGAGCAGTACTTC
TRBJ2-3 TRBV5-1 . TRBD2 CASSAGLAGVPHYTDTQYF TGCGCCAGCAGCGCCGGACTAGCGGGGGTCCCCCACTACACAGATACGCAGTATTTT
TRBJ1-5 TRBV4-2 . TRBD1 CASSQDRGQGNQPQHF TGTGCCAGCAGCCAAGATCGGGGACAGGGCAATCAGCCCCAGCATTTT
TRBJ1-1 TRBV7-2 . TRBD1 CASSLAQTGSTEAFF TGTGCCAGCAGCTTAGCACAGACAGGGAGCACTGAAGCTTTCTTT
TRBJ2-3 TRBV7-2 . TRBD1 CASSSQTGGTDTQYF TGTGCCAGCAGCTCGCAGACAGGGGGCACAGATACGCAGTATTTT
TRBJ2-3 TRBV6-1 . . CASSEAPVGTDTQYF TGTGCCAGCAGTGAAGCTCCGGTCGGCACAGATACGCAGTATTTT
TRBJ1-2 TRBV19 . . CASMRFGGYGYTF TGTGCCAGTATGAGATTCGGGGGCTATGGCTACACCTTC
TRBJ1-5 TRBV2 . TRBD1 CASSETRDRYSNQPQHF TGTGCCAGCAGTGAGACCCGGGACAGATATAGCAATCAGCCCCAGCATTTT
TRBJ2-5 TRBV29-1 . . CSADGGAETQYF TGCAGCGCTGATGGCGGCGCGGAGACCCAGTACTTC
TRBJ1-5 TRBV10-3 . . CAIKPGLEANQPQHF TGTGCCATCAAACCAGGGCTAGAGGCCAATCAGCCCCAGCATTTT
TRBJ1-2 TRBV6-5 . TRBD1 CASSGDRVYGYTF TGTGCCAGCAGTGGGGACAGGGTCTATGGCTACACCTTC
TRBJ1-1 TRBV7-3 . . CASSQGQNTEAFF TGTGCCAGCAGCCAGGGACAGAACACTGAAGCTTTCTTT
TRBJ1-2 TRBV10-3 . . CAISDLWGEGYTF TGTGCCATCAGTGACCTGTGGGGAGAAGGCTACACCTTC
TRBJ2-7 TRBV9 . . CASSVEGGGPYEQYF TGTGCCAGCAGCGTAGAGGGGGGGGGTCCCTACGAGCAGTACTTC
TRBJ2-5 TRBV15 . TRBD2 CATSRGAAGETQYF TGTGCCACCAGCAGAGGGGCAGCGGGGGAGACCCAGTACTTC
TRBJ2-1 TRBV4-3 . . CASSQDTGGEQFF TGCGCCAGCAGCCAAGATACAGGTGGGGAGCAGTTCTTC
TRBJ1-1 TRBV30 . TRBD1 CAWREQGVTEAFF TGTGCCTGGAGAGAGCAGGGGGTCACTGAAGCTTTCTTT
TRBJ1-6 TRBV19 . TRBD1 CASRNKGAMNSPLHF TGTGCCAGCCGGAATAAGGGGGCGATGAATTCACCCCTCCACTTT
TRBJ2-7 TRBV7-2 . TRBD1 CASSLARQGSAEQYF TGTGCCAGCAGCTTAGCGCGACAGGGGTCTGCCGAGCAGTACTTC
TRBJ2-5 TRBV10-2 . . CASTLTGIQETQYF TGCGCCAGCACATTAACAGGGATCCAAGAGACCCAGTACTTC
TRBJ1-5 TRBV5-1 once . CAGSARTNQPQHF TGCGCCGGCAGCGCTCGGACTAATCAGCCCCAGCATTTT
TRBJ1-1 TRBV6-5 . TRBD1 CASSYSPGGTEAFF TGTGCCAGCAGTTACTCTCCAGGGGGGACCGAAGCTTTCTTT
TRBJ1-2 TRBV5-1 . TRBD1 CASSRTGSRWGNYGYTF TGCGCCAGCAGCCGGACAGGGTCGCGCTGGGGGAACTATGGCTACACCTTC
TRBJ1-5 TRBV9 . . CASSVGGGQPQHF TGTGCCAGCAGCGTAGGAGGCGGGCAGCCCCAGCATTTT
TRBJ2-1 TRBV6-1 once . CASSERGPPYNEQFF TGTGCCAGCAGTGAACGAGGGCCGCCTTACAATGAGCAGTTCTTC
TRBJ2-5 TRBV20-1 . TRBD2 CSATSVETQYF TGCAGTGCAACTAGCGTGGAGACCCAGTACTTC
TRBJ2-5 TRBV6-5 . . CASSYGLQGGETQYF TGTGCCAGCAGTTATGGTTTGCAGGGAGGAGAGACCCAGTACTTC
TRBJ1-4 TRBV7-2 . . CASSLWAGSGEKLFF TGTGCCAGCAGCTTATGGGCGGGGTCAGGTGAAAAACTGTTTTTT
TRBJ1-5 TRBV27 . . CASRTGGEDQPQHF TGTGCCAGCAGAACGGGAGGGGAGGATCAGCCCCAGCATTTT
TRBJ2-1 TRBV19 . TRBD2 CASSIRGWASGAYNEQFF TGTGCCAGTAGTATAAGAGGGTGGGCTAGCGGGGCCTACAATGAGCAGTTCTTC
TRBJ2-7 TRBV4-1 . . CASSQYILGSSYEQYF TGCGCCAGCAGCCAGTATATACTGGGGAGCTCCTACGAGCAGTACTTC
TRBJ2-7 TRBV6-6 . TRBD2 CASRLLADSSYEQYF TGTGCCAGCAGACTACTAGCGGACAGCTCCTACGAGCAGTACTTC
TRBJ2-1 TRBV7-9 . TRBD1 CASSWRIGQGRLSTFF TGTGCCAGCAGCTGGCGGATTGGACAGGGAAGACTGTCCACGTTCTTC
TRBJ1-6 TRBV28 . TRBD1 CASSQGVYNSPLHF TGTGCCAGCAGTCAGGGGGTCTATAATTCACCCCTCCACTTT
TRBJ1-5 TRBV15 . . CATSRDRGNQPQHF TGTGCCACCAGCAGAGATCGGGGAAATCAGCCCCAGCATTTT
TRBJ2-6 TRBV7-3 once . CASSLTRDLSGANVLTF TGTGCCAGCAGCTTAACCCGGGACTTGTCTGGGGCCAACGTCCTGACTTTC
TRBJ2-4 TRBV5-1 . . CASSLSTGNIQYF TGCGCCAGCAGCTTGAGCACAGGGAACATTCAGTACTTC
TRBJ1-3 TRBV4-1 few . CASSQAPQGSGNTIYF TGCGCCAGCAGCCAAGCACCACAGGGTTCTGGAAACACCATATATTTT
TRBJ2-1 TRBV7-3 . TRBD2 CASSLVAGGGNEQFF TGTGCCAGCAGCTTAGTAGCGGGGGGGGGCAATGAGCAGTTCTTC
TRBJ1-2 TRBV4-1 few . CASSQDPGNYGYTF TGCGCCAGCAGTCAAGATCCAGGGAACTATGGCTACACCTTC
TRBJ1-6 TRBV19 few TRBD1 CASRGQGDSPLHF TGTGCCAGCCGCGGACAGGGAGATTCACCCCTCCACTTT
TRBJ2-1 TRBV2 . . CASSPGLSSYNEQFF TGTGCCAGCAGTCCGGGACTGAGCTCCTACAATGAGCAGTTCTTC
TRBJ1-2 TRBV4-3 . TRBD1 CASSRGTALANYGYTF TGCGCCAGCAGCCGAGGGACAGCCCTAGCTAACTATGGCTACACCTTC